This section outlines one TCR beta chain sequence together with its context. What it binds is unknown. The entry originates in a study of Graves' ophthalmopathy and Graves' hyperthyroidism. Study observations and caveats: Stable hyperthyroidism and ophthalmopathy were told apart by a 13-signature model, which achieved around 88% sensitivity and roughly 80% specificity.

Exclusion applied to patients with other autoimmune diseases, uncontrolled infections, pregnancy or lactation. The authors amplified TCR beta CDR3 regions, and they did so from RNA transcripts for repertoire sequencing. RT-PCR with HTBI primers came first, then second-round multiplex PCR. TCRdb fed the multiplex PCR reads into MiXCR, producing one record per CDR3 protein. Of about 160,000 distinct CDR3 sequences in the sample, over 35% were seen once. V gave up 2 bases and J gave up 5 bases, with 4 bases separating them. The germline V gene has CDR1 MRHNA and CDR2 SNTAGT. This CDR3 spans 13 amino acids.

This chain uses TRBV6-4 with TRBJ1-6; D not resolved. This receptor was identified in a woman aged 40 to 50 with Graves' ophthalmopathy. The sequencing sample was made of peripheral blood. CDR3 in DNA: TGTGCCAGCAGTGACAGGGATAATTCACCCCTCCACTTT. Residues: CASSDRDNSPLHF.